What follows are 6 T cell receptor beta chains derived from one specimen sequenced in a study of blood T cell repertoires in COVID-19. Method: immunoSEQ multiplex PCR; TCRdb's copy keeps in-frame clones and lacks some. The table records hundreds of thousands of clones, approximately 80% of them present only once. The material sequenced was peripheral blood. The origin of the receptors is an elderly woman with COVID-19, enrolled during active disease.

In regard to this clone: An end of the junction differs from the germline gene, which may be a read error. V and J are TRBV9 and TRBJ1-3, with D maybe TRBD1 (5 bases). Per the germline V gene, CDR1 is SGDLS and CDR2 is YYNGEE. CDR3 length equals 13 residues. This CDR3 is CASSVGGGMGLIF. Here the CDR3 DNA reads TGTGCCAGCAGCGTAGGCGGGGGGATGGGACTGATTTTT.

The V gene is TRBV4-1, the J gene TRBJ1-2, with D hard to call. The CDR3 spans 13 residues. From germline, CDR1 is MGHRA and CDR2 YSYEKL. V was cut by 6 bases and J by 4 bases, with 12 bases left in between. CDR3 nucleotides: TGCGCCAGCAGTCAGAGGGAGGGCTATGGCTACACCTTC. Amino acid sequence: CASSQREGYGYTF.

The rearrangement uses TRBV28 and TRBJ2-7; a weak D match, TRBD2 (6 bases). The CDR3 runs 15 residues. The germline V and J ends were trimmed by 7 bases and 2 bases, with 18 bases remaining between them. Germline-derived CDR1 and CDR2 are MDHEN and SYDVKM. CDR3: CASTQFGTGTYEQYF. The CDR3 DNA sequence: TGTGCCAGCACGCAGTTCGGGACTGGAACCTACGAGCAGTACTTC.

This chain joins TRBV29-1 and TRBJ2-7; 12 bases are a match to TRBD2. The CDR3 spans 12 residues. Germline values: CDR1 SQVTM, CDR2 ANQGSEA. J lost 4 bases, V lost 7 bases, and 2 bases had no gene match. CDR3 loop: CSAGTSGYEQYF. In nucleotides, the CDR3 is TGCAGCGCCGGGACTAGCGGGTACGAGCAGTACTTC.

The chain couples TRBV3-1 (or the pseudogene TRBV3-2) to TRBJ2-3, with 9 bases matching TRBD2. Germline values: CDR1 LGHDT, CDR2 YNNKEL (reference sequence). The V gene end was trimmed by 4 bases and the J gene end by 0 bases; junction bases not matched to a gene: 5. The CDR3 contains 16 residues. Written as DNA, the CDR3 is TGTGCCAGCAGCCCCGTTACTAGCGGGAGCACAGATACGCAGTATTTT. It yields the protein CASSPVTSGSTDTQYF.

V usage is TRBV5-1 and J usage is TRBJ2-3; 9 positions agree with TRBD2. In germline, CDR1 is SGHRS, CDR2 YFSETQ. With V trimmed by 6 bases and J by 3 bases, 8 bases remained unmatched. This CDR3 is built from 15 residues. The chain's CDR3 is CASTFRAGGTDTQYF. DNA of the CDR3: TGCGCCAGCACATTCCGAGCGGGGGGAACAGATACGCAGTATTTT.